Below, one TCR beta chain is given with its context. As yet, its antigen is unknown. The data are from a study of T-cell memory formation after mild COVID-19. At the level of the study: The two donors had largely donor-specific TCR clusters. General study results and limits: CD4/CD8 balance characterized clones contracting day 15 to 85, and CD4+ skew characterized later expanders. Some clones that responded were present in memory (sampled pre-infection), which suggests cross-reactive memory joined.

V was trimmed by 8 bases and J by 0 bases, leaving 10 bases between them. CDR3 length: 13 amino acids. Germline V gives CDR1 MNHNS, CDR2 SASEGT. TCR alpha and TCR beta cDNA libraries carrying sample barcodes and UMIs came from 5'RACE with constant-segment primers. MiXCR, run by TCRdb on the 5' RACE reads, gives a single entry per CDR3 protein. Found here are approximately 260,000 distinct CDR3 sequences, 15% to 20% of them singletons; the top ten hold roughly a fifth. This sequence originates from a man aged 18 to 29 who had mild COVID-19 (a few samples of this study predate the infection). Cell type and time point are not known. Sequencing was carried out using PBMCs or a T cell subset sorted from them (not recorded which). V usage is TRBV6-1 and J usage is TRBJ1-2, with D maybe TRBD1 (6 bases). CDR3 residues: CASQGQTNYGYTF. DNA of the CDR3: TGTGCCAGCCAAGGACAGACTAACTATGGCTACACCTTC.